This T cell receptor beta chain originates from a study of CD8 T cells in ankylosing spondylitis. One entry per CDR3 protein, called by TCRdb with MiXCR from the 5' RACE reads. The sample records approximately 220,000 distinct CDR3 sequences, more than 25% being singletons. Remarks on this clonotype: A much larger clone differs by one base, so this may be a read error.

CDR1 LGHDT and CDR2 YNNKEL come from the germline V gene (reference sequence). This CDR3 has 15 residues. Sequenced: blood, either unsorted or a sorted T cell fraction (not recorded which). The chain joins TRBV3-1 to TRBJ2-5; D perhaps matches TRBD2 (7 bases). The origin of this receptor is a male donor with ankylosing spondylitis or in good health (not recorded which). The CDR3 bases are TGTGCCACCAGCCAAGCGGGACACTGGCGGGAGACCCAGTACTTC. It is translated as CATSQAGHWRETQYF.